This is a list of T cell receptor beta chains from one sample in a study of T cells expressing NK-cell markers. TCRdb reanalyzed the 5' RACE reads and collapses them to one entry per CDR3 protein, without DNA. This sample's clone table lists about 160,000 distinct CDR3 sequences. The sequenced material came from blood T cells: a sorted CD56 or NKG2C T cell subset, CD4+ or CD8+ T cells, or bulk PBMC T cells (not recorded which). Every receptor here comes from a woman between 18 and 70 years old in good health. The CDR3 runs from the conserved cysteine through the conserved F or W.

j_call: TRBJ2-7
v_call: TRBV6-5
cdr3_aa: CASSLRQENPAYEQYF

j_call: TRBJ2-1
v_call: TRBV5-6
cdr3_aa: CASSSGAAGGQYEQFF

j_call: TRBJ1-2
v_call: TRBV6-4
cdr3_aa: CASSDYPPGQGSGYTF

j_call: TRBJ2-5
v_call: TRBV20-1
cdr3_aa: CSAIPASGLNFQETQYF

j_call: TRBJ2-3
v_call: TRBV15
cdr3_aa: CATSYVIDPRTDTQYF

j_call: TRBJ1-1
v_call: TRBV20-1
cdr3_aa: CSARGQGGRNTEAFF

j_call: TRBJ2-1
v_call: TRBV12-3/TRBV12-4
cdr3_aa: CASSPPGDEQFF

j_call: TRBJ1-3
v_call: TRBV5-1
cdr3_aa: CASRPGDSGNTIYF

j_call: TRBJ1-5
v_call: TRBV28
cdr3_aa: CASRTSGEGQPQHF

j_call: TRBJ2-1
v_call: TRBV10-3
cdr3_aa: CAISVGQDQVGGVSYNEQFF